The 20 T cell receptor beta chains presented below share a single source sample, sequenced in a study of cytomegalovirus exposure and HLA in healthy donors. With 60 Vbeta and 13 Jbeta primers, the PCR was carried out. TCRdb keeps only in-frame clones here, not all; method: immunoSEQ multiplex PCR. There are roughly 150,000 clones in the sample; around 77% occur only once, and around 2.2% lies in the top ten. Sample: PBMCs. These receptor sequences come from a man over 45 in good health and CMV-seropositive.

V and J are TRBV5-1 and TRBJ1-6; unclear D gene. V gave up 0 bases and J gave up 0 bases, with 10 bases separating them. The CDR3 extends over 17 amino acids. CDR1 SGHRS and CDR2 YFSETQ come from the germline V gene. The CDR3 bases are TGCGCCAGCAGCTTGGGAACTCCGAGCTCCTATAATTCACCCCTCCACTTT. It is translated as CASSLGTPSSYNSPLHF.

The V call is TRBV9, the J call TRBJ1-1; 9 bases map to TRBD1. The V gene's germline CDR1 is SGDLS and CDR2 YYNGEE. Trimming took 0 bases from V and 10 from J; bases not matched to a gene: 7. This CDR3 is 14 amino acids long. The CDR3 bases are TGTGCCAGCAGCGTAGATCCGGGACAGGGTCGAGCTTTCTTT. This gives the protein CASSVDPGQGRAFF.

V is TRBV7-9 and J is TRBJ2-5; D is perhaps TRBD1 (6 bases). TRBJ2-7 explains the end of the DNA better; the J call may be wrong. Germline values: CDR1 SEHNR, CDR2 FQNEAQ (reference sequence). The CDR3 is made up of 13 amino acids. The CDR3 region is CASSDTGHYEQYF. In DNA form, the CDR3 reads TGTGCCAGCAGCGATACAGGGCATTACGAGCAGTACTTC.

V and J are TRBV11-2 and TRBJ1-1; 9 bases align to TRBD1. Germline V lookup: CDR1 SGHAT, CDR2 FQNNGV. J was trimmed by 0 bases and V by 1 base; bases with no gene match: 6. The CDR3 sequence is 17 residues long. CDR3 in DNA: TGTGCCAGCAGCTTAGTAGGGACAGGGAAGGTGAACACTGAAGCTTTCTTT. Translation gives CASSLVGTGKVNTEAFF.

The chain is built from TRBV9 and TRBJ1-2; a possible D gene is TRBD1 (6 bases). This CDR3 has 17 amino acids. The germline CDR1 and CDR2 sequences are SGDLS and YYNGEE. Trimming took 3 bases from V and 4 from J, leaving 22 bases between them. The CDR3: CASSARPTGSTGYGYTF. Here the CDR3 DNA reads TGTGCCAGCAGCGCGAGACCAACCGGTTCGACAGGCTATGGCTACACCTTC.

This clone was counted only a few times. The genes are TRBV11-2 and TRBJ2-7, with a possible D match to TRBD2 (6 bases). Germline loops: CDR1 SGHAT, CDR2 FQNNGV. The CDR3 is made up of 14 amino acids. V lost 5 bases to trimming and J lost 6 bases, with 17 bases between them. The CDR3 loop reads CASSPPPGLGEQYF. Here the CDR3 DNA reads TGTGCCAGCAGCCCGCCCCCGGGACTGGGCGAGCAGTACTTC.

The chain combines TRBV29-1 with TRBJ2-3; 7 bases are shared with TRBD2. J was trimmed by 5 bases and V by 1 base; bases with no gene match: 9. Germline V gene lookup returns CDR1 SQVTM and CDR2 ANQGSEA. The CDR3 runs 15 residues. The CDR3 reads CSVEAPAGSLDTQYF. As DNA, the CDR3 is TGCAGCGTTGAAGCCCCAGCGGGGTCCTTAGATACGCAGTATTTT.

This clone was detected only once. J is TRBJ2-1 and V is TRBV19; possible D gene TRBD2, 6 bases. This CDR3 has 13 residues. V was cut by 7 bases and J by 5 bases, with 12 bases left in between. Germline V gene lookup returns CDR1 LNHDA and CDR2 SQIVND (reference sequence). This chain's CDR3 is CASTLTSNNEQFF. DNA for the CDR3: TGTGCCAGTACCCTGACTAGTAACAATGAGCAGTTCTTC.

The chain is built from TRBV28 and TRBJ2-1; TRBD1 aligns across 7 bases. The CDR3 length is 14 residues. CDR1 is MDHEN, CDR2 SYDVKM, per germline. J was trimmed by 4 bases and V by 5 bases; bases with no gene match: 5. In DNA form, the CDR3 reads TGTGCCAGCAGTCCGGGACAGAGATACAATGAGCAGTTCTTC. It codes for CASSPGQRYNEQFF.

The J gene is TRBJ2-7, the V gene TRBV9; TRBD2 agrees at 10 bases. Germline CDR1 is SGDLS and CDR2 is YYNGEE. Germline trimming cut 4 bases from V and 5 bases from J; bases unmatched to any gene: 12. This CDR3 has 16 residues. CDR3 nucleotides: TGTGCCAGCAGCCCCCGCCCGGGACTAGCGACGCACGAGCAGTACTTC. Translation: CASSPRPGLATHEQYF.

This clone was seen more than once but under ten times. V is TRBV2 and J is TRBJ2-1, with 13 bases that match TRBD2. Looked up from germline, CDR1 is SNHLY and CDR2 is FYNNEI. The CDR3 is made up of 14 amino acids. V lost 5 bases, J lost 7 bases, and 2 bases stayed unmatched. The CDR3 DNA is TGTGCCAGCAGTCGGACTAGCGGGGGAAATGAGCAGTTCTTC. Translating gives CASSRTSGGNEQFF. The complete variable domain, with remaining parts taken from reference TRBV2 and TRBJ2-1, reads EPEVTQTPSHQVTQMGQEVILRCVPISNHLYFYWYRQILGQKVEFLVSFYNNEISEKSEIFDDQFSVERPDGSNFTLKIRSTKLEDSAMYFCASSRTSGGNEQFFGPGTRLTVL.

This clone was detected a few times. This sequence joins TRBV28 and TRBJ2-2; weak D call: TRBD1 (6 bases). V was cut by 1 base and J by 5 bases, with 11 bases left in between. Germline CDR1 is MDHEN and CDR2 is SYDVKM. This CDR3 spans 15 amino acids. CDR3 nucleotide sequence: TGTGCCAGCAGTTTATTGGGCAGGGGAACCGGGGAGCTGTTTTTT. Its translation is CASSLLGRGTGELFF. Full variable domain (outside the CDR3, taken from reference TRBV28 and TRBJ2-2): DVKVTQSSRYLVKRTGEKVFLECVQDMDHENMFWYRQDPGLGLRLIYFSYDVKMKEKGDIPEGYSVSREKKERFSLILESASTNQTSMYLCASSLLGRGTGELFFGEGSRLTVL.

CDR3 in DNA: TGTGCCAGCAGCCGGGACAAGAACACTGAAGCTTTCTTT. It encodes CASSRDKNTEAFF. The rearrangement joins TRBV6-4 to TRBJ1-1, with a weak D call TRBD1 (6 bases). The CDR3 loop spans 13 amino acids. Germline V lookup: CDR1 MRHNA, CDR2 SNTAGT. V lost 6 bases, J lost 1 base, and 9 bases lay in between.

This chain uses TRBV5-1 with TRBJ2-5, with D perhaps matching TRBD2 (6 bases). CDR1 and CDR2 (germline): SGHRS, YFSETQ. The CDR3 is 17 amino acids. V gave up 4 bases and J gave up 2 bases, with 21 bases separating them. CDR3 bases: TGCGCCAGCAGCGCGGGACGGATAGATAAGCGTCAAGAGACCCAGTACTTC. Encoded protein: CASSAGRIDKRQETQYF. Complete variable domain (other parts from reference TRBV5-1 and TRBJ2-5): KAGVTQTPRYLIKTRGQQVTLSCSPISGHRSVSWYQQTPGQGLQFLFEYFSETQRNKGNFPGRFSGRQFSNSRSEMNVSTLELGDSALYLCASSAGRIDKRQETQYFGPGTRLLVL.

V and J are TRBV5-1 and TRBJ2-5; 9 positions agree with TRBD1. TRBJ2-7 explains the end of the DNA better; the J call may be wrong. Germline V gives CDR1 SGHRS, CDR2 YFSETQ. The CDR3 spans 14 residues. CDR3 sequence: CASSEGTGSDEQYF. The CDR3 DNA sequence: TGCGCCAGCAGCGAAGGGACAGGGTCTGACGAGCAGTACTTC.

CDR3 loop: CASSSTGEETQYF. The CDR3 DNA follows: TGTGCCAGTAGTAGTACGGGAGAAGAGACCCAGTACTTC. The chain links TRBV19 to TRBJ2-5; TRBD2 is a possible D gene (6 bases). Germline loops: CDR1 LNHDA, CDR2 SQIVND (reference sequence). The CDR3 runs 13 residues. V shed 4 bases and J shed 3 bases, with 9 bases lying between them.

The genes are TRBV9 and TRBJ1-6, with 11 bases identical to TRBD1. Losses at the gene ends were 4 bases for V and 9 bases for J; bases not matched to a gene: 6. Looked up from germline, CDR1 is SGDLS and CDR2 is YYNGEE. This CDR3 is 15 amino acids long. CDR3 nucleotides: TGTGCCAGCAGCAATCTCGGGACAGGGGGTTCACCCCTCCACTTT. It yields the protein CASSNLGTGGSPLHF.

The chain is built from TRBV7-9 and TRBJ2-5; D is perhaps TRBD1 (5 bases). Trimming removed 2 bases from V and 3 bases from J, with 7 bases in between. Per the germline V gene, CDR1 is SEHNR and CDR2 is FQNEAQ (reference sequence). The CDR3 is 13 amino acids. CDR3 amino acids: CASSLSTEETQYF. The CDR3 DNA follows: TGTGCCAGCAGCTTATCGACAGAAGAGACCCAGTACTTC.

The CDR3 loop reads CASNPGTGSNEQFF. The DNA for the CDR3 is TGCGCCAGCAATCCCGGGACAGGGTCAAATGAGCAGTTCTTC. This chain uses TRBV10-1 with TRBJ2-1; 9 nucleotides line up with TRBD1. The CDR3 totals 14 residues. V was pared by 7 bases and J by 7 bases, with 8 bases of the junction left unmatched. Germline lookup yields CDR1 WNHNN and CDR2 SYGVQD (reference sequence).

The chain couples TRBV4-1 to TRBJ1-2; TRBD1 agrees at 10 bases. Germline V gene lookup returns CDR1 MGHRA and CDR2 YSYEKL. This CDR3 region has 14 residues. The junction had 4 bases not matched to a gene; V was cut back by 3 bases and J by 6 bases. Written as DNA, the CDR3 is TGCGCCAGCAGCCATCTGGGACAGGGGCATGGCTACACCTTC. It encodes CASSHLGQGHGYTF.